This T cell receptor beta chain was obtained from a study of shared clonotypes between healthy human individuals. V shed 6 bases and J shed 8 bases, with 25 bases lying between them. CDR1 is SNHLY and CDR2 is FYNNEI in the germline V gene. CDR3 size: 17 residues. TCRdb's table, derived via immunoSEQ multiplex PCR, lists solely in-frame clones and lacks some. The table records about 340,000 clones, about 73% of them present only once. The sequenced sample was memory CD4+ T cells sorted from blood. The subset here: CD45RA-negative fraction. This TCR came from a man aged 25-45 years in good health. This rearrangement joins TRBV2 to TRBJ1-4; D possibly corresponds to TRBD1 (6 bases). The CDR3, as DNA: TGTGCCAGCAGGACCGGGGGGGCAGCCAGACCAGGGGAAAAACTGTTTTTT. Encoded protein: CASRTGGAARPGEKLFF.